This is a list of T cell receptor beta chains from one sample in a study of cytotoxic CD8 clonotypes in ibrutinib-treated CLL. Assay: immunoSEQ multiplex PCR; the TCRdb copy retains only in-frame clones and omits some. The table lists a few hundred thousand clones, about 77% of them singletons. The sample here was PBMCs, taken before ibrutinib treatment. All receptors derive from a human donor with chronic lymphocytic leukemia. Both conserved end residues are part of each CDR3. Each record gives: D gene, V gene, J gene, clone size, CDR3 DNA, CDR3 protein. A D gene is named only where the DNA matches it firmly. Part of the rows lack a size; the others show once, few, many or a class for expanded clones.

>.|TRBV27|TRBJ1-4|few
TGTGCCAGCAGTTTCGGGACACGGGAAAAACTGTTTTTT
CASSFGTREKLFF
>TRBD1|TRBV19|TRBJ2-1|.
TGTGCCAGTAGTATGGGACAGGGGGCTGGGTTCCTAGCGGGTATTCACAATGAGCAGTTCTTC
CASSMGQGAGFLAGIHNEQFF
>TRBD1|TRBV11-3|TRBJ2-2|.
TGTGCCAGCAGCCCAGGGACAGTCTACACCGGGGAGCTGTTTTTT
CASSPGTVYTGELFF
>.|TRBV5-1|TRBJ1-3|.
TGCGCCAGCAGCTTCGACGCGGAAGAAAACACCATATATTTT
CASSFDAEENTIYF
>TRBD2|TRBV4-1|TRBJ2-2|.
TGCGCCAGCAGCCAGCATCTAGCGGGAGCCGGGGAGCTGTTTTTT
CASSQHLAGAGELFF
>.|TRBV27|TRBJ2-7|.
TGTGCCAGCAGTTATCGGGCGGGCGAGCAGTACTTC
CASSYRAGEQYF
>TRBD2|TRBV7-6|TRBJ2-3|few
TGTGCCAGCAGCCCGGCGGGAGTAACAGATACGCAGTATTTT
CASSPAGVTDTQYF
>TRBD2|TRBV7-2|TRBJ2-3|.
TGTGCCAGCAGCTTAGACGGCGGGAGGGATACGCAGTATTTT
CASSLDGGRDTQYF
>.|TRBV19|TRBJ1-4|.
TGTGCCAGTAGTACGCGTGAAAAACTGTTTTTT
CASSTREKLFF
>TRBD2|TRBV19|TRBJ2-7|.
TGTGCCAGTAGTGCCAGCGGGAACTACGAGCAGTACTTC
CASSASGNYEQYF
>.|TRBV4-3|TRBJ1-1|.
TGCGCCAGCAGCCAGGGACGGAGGAACACTGAAGCTTTCTTT
CASSQGRRNTEAFF
>TRBD2|TRBV28|TRBJ2-7|.
TGTGCCAGCGTCCCCCATCTAGCGGGAGGCCGTGAGCAGTACTTC
CASVPHLAGGREQYF
>TRBD2|TRBV5-1|TRBJ2-2|.
TGCGCCAGCAGCTTGTTCGGGCTAGCGGGAGGTAGTTACACCGGGGAGCTGTTTTTT
CASSLFGLAGGSYTGELFF
>.|TRBV6-5|TRBJ2-1|.
TGTGCCAGCACCAGTCGGGCGGGCCGCTACAATGAGCAGTTCTTC
CASTSRAGRYNEQFF
>.|TRBV18|TRBJ2-5|few
TGTGCCAGCTCACCACGACATGCCCAAGAGACCCAGTACTTC
CASSPRHAQETQYF
>.|TRBV15|TRBJ1-3|.
TGTGCCACCAGCAGAGGGCCCCCCGGGGGGGCGAATGGAAACACCATATATTTT
CATSRGPPGGANGNTIYF
>.|TRBV6-5|TRBJ1-4|.
TGTGCCGCCGGACGTCGTAATGAAAAACTGTTTTTT
CAAGRRNEKLFF
>TRBD1|TRBV5-1|TRBJ1-5|.
TGCGCCAGCAGCCCAAGGACAGGGGTTGGGCCCCAGCATTTT
CASSPRTGVGPQHF
>.|TRBV28|TRBJ1-2|.
TGTGCCAGCCGTCCAGTTGACAGACCCCATGGCTACACCTTC
CASRPVDRPHGYTF
>.|TRBV7-9|TRBJ1-1|few
TGTGCCAGCAGCTTGTATGCTGAAGCTTTCTTT
CASSLYAEAFF
>.|TRBV5-1|TRBJ2-2|.
TGCGCCAGCAGCGTACAGGGTCACACCGGGGAGCTGTTTTTT
CASSVQGHTGELFF
>.|TRBV7-2|TRBJ2-3|.
TGTGCCAGCAGCTTAACCTACCTAGGGGGAGGACTAGCAGATACGCAGTATTTT
CASSLTYLGGGLADTQYF
>.|TRBV18|TRBJ2-7|.
TGTGCCAGCTCACCACGTCTGGGGGCTTACGAGCAGTACTTC
CASSPRLGAYEQYF
>.|TRBV28|TRBJ2-7|few
TGTGCCAGCAGTCCAATCCGGAGGGGGCGCCCCTACGAGCAGTACTTC
CASSPIRRGRPYEQYF
>.|TRBV4-3|TRBJ2-3|.
TGCGCCAGCAGCCTCGACAGAACTGATACGCAGTATTTT
CASSLDRTDTQYF
>TRBD1|TRBV25-1|TRBJ2-5|.
TGTGCCAGCAGCCCCCGGGACAGGGGTTATGAGACCCAGTACTTC
CASSPRDRGYETQYF
>TRBD1|TRBV6-5|TRBJ2-2|.
TGTGCCAGCAGTTGGACAGGGGCGGCCGGGGAGCTGTTTTTT
CASSWTGAAGELFF
>TRBD1|TRBV10-3|TRBJ1-1|.
TGTGCCATCAGCGCCGGGACAGGGTTCTCTGAAGCTTTCTTT
CAISAGTGFSEAFF
>.|TRBV11-2|TRBJ1-5|.
TGTGCCAGCAGCTTAGACATTGGCAATCAGCCCCAGCATTTT
CASSLDIGNQPQHF
>TRBD1|TRBV7-9|TRBJ2-7|few
TGTGCCAGCAGCAGCCGACAGGGGGCCTACGAGCAGTACTTC
CASSSRQGAYEQYF
>TRBD2|TRBV19|TRBJ2-2|.
TGTGCCAGTAGTATAGGGACTAGCGGGAGCCCCGGGGAGCTGTTTTTT
CASSIGTSGSPGELFF
>.|TRBV6-5|TRBJ1-2|few
TGTGCCAGCAGTTATGACAGTCGCTATGGCTACACCTTC
CASSYDSRYGYTF
>.|TRBV18|TRBJ2-5|.
TGTGCCAGCTCCCGCAATACAGAGCAAGAGACCCAGTACTTC
CASSRNTEQETQYF
>TRBD2|TRBV5-6|TRBJ2-7|.
TGTGCCAGCAGCTTGGGCGTAGCGGGAAACTCCTACGAGCAGTACTTC
CASSLGVAGNSYEQYF
>TRBD1|TRBV30|TRBJ1-2|.
TGTGCCTGGAGTAAGGGGACAGGGGCAGGCTACACCTTC
CAWSKGTGAGYTF
>.|TRBV15|TRBJ2-4|once
TGTGCCACCAGCTTTGGCAAGCTAGCCAAAAACATTCAGTACTTC
CATSFGKLAKNIQYF
>.|TRBV2|TRBJ2-7|once
TGTGCCAGCAGTGAATCCCTTTACGAGCAGTACTTC
CASSESLYEQYF
>TRBD2|TRBV10-3|TRBJ2-7|.
TGTGCCATCAGTGATGGGCTAGCGGGTATAACCTACGAGCAGTACTTC
CAISDGLAGITYEQYF
>.|TRBV5-1|TRBJ2-1|.
TGCGCCAGCAGCCGTGGCCCTTGGAAGTCCGATGAGCAGTTCTTC
CASSRGPWKSDEQFF
>.|TRBV5-1|TRBJ1-4|.
TGCGCCAGCAGCTTAGGTGGTGAAAAACTGTTTTTT
CASSLGGEKLFF
>.|TRBV6-6|TRBJ1-1|.
TGTGCCAGCAGTTACACAAGATCAGGGAACACTGAAGCTTTCTTT
CASSYTRSGNTEAFF
>TRBD2|TRBV18|TRBJ2-7|.
TGTGCCAGCTCACCGGGCGGGGGGACCTACGAGCAGTACTTC
CASSPGGGTYEQYF
>.|TRBV13|TRBJ1-1|.
TGTGCCAGCAGCTCGCTCCCTAACCAGGGGAGCACTGAAGCTTTCTTT
CASSSLPNQGSTEAFF
>TRBD1|TRBV6-5|TRBJ2-1|.
TGTGCCAGCAGACTAATCGGGACAGGGGGCCATGAGCAGTTCTTC
CASRLIGTGGHEQFF
>.|TRBV11-2|TRBJ2-7|.
TGTGCCAGCAGCTTAGATCGGGCCTCCGAGCAGTACTTC
CASSLDRASEQYF
>TRBD2|TRBV4-2|TRBJ2-1|.
TGTGCCAGCAGCCAAGATTTAGCCAGCGGGAGGGCCCGTGTGAATGAGCAGTTCTTC
CASSQDLASGRARVNEQFF
>TRBD2|TRBV5-6|TRBJ2-7|.
TGTGCCAGCAGCTTGATCGGGAGGGCCGGCGAGCAGTACTTC
CASSLIGRAGEQYF
>TRBD2|TRBV7-8|TRBJ2-3|.
TGTGCCAGCAGCTTAGGTGGGGTGTTAGCGGGAGGGACAGATACGCAGTATTTT
CASSLGGVLAGGTDTQYF
>.|TRBV6-5|TRBJ1-2|.
TGTGCCAGCAGTTACCCCCTTAAGGGGGGAGAAGCTGGCTACACCTTC
CASSYPLKGGEAGYTF
>.|TRBV7-2|TRBJ2-7|once
TGTGCCAGCAGCGGCTTCCGGGAACCTAGCGAGCAGTACTTC
CASSGFREPSEQYF
>.|TRBV28|TRBJ1-2|.
TGTGCCAGCAGTTTAATTTGGGGTCATGGCTACACCTTC
CASSLIWGHGYTF
>TRBD1|TRBV7-2|TRBJ2-7|.
TGTGCCAGCAGCTCCCGACAGGGAAGGGGCTACGAGCAGTACTTC
CASSSRQGRGYEQYF